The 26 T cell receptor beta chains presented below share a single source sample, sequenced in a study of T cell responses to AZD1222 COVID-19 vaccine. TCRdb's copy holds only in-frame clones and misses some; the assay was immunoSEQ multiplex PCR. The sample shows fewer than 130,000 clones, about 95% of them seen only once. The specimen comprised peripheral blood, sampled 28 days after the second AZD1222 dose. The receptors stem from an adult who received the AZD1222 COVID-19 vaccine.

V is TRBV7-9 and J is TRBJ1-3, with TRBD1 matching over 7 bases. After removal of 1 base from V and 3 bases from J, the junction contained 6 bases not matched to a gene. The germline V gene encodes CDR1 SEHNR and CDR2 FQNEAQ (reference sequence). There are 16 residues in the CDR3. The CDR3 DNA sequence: TGTGCCAGCAGCTTAGGACAGGGCGTCGGTGGAAACACCATATATTTT. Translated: CASSLGQGVGGNTIYF. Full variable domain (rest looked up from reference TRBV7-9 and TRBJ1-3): DTGVSQNPRHKITKRGQNVTFRCDPISEHNRLYWYRQTLGQGPEFLTYFQNEAQLEKSRLLSDRFSAERPKGSFSTLEIQRTEQGDSAMYLCASSLGQGVGGNTIYFGEGSWLTVV.

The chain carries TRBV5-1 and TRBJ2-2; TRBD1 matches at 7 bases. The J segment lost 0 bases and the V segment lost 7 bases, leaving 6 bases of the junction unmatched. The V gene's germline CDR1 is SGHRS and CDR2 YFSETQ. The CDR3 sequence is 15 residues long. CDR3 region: CASGSDRTNTGELFF. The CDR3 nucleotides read TGCGCCAGCGGGTCGGACAGGACGAACACCGGGGAGCTGTTTTTT. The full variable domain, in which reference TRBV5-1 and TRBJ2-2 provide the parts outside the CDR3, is KAGVTQTPRYLIKTRGQQVTLSCSPISGHRSVSWYQQTPGQGLQFLFEYFSETQRNKGNFPGRFSGRQFSNSRSEMNVSTLELGDSALYLCASGSDRTNTGELFFGEGSRLTVL.

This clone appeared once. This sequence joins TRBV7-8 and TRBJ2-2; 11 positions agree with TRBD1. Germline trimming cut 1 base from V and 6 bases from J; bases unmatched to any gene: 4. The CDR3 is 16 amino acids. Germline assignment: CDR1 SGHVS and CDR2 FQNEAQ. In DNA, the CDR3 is TGTGCCAGCAGCTTAGTCTGGACAGGGGGCCCCGGGGAGCTGTTTTTT. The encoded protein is CASSLVWTGGPGELFF.

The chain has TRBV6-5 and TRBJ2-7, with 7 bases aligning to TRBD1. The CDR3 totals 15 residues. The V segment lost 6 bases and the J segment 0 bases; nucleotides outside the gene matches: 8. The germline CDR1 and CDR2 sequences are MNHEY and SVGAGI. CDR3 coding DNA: TGTGCCAGCAGCCCCGGGACAGAAATCTCCTACGAGCAGTACTTC. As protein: CASSPGTEISYEQYF.

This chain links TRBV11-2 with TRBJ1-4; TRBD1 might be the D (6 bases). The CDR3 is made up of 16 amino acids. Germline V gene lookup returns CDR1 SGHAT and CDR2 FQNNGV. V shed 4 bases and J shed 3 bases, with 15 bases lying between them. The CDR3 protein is CASSSQGGRANEKLFF. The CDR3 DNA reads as TGTGCCAGCAGCTCCCAAGGGGGAAGAGCTAATGAAAAACTGTTTTTT. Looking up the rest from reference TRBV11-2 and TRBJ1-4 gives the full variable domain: EAGVAQSPRYKIIEKRQSVAFWCNPISGHATLYWYQQILGQGPKLLIQFQNNGVVDDSQLPKDRFSAERLKGVDSTLKIQPAKLEDSAVYLCASSSQGGRANEKLFFGSGTQLSVL.

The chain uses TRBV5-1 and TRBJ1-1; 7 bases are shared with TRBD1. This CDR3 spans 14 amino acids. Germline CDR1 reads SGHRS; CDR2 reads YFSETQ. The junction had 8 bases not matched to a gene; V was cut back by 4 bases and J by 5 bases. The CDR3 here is CASSPTGTSTEAFF. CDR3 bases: TGCGCCAGCAGCCCGACAGGGACTTCTACTGAAGCTTTCTTT.

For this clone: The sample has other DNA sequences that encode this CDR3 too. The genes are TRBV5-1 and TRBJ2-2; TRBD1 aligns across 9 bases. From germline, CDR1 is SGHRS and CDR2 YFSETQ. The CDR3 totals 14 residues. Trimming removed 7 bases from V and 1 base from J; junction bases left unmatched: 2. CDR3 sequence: CASRGQGNTGELFF. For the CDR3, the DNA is TGCGCCAGCCGGGGACAGGGGAACACCGGGGAGCTGTTTTTT.

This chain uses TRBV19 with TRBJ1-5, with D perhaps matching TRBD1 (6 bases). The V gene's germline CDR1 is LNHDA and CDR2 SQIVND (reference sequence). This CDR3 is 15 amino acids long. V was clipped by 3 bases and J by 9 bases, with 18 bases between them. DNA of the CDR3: TGTGCCAGTAGTATCTCCGGGACAACTCGATGGCCCCAGCATTTT. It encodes CASSISGTTRWPQHF. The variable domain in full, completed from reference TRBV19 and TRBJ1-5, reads DGGITQSPKYLFRKEGQNVTLSCEQNLNHDAMYWYRQDPGQGLRLIYYSQIVNDFQKGDIAEGYSVSREKKESFPLTVTSAQKNPTAFYLCASSISGTTRWPQHFGDGTRLSIL.

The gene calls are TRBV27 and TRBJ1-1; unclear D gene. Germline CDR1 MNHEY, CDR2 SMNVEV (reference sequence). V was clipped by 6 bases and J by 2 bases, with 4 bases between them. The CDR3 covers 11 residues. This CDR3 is CASRRNTEAFF. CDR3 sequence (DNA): TGTGCCAGCAGACGAAACACTGAAGCTTTCTTT.

CDR3 amino acids: CSVAGAANEKLFF. The CDR3 nucleotides read TGCAGCGTTGCAGGGGCGGCTAATGAAAAACTGTTTTTT. V gene TRBV29-1 combines with J gene TRBJ1-4, with D tentatively TRBD1 (6 bases). V lost 4 bases and J lost 3, with 9 bases in between. The V gene's germline CDR1 is SQVTM and CDR2 ANQGSEA. The CDR3 contains 13 residues.

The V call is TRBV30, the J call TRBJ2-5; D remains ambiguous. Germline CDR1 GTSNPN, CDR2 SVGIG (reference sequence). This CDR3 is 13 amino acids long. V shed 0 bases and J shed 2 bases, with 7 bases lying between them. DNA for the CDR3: TGTGCCTGGAGTGTTTCCCTGCAAGAGACCCAGTACTTC. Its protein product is CAWSVSLQETQYF. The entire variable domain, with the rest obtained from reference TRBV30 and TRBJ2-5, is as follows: SQTIHQWPATLVQPVGSPLSLECTVEGTSNPNLYWYRQAAGRGLQLLFYSVGIGQISSEVPQNLSASRPQDRQFILSSKKLLLSDSGFYLCAWSVSLQETQYFGPGTRLLVL.

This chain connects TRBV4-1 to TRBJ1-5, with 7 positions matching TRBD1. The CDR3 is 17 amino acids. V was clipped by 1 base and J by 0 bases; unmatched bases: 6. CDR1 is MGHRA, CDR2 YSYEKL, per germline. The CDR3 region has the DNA TGCGCCAGCAGCCAAGTAACGGACAGGTATAGCAATCAGCCCCAGCATTTT. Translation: CASSQVTDRYSNQPQHF.

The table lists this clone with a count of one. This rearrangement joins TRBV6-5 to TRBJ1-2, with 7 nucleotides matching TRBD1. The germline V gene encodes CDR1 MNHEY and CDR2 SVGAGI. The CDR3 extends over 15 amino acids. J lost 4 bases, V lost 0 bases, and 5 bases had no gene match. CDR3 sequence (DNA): TGTGCCAGCAGTTACTCGGGACAGAGGGGCTATGGCTACACCTTC. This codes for CASSYSGQRGYGYTF.

The CDR3 protein is CASSVDNWNYGYTF. CDR3 DNA sequence: TGTGCCAGCAGTGTGGACAACTGGAACTATGGCTACACCTTC. The chain combines TRBV2 with TRBJ1-2; D perhaps matches TRBD1 (5 bases). In germline, CDR1 is SNHLY, CDR2 FYNNEI. V lost 4 bases and J 2 bases, leaving 11 bases between the germline ends. This CDR3 has 14 residues.

The CDR3 nucleotides read TGTGCCAGCAGTTTATGGGCAGGGGGGATGAACACTGAAGCTTTCTTT. As protein: CASSLWAGGMNTEAFF. The genes are TRBV27 and TRBJ1-1; 7 positions agree with TRBD1. Germline trimming cut 1 base from V and 0 bases from J; bases unmatched to any gene: 5. Germline assignment: CDR1 MNHEY and CDR2 SMNVEV (reference sequence). CDR3 length: 16 amino acids.

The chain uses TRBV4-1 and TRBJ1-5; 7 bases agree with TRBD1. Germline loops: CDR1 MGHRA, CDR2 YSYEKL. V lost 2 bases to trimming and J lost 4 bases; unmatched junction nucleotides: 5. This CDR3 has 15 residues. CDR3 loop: CASSQTGTVNQPQHF. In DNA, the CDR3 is TGCGCCAGCAGCCAAACCGGGACAGTGAATCAGCCCCAGCATTTT.

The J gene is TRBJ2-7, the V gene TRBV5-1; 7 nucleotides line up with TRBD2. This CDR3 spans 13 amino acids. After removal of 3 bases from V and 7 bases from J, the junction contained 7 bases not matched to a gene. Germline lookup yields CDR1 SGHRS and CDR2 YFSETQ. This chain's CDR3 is CASSSEGEGEQYF. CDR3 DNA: TGCGCCAGCAGCTCTGAAGGGGAGGGGGAGCAGTACTTC.

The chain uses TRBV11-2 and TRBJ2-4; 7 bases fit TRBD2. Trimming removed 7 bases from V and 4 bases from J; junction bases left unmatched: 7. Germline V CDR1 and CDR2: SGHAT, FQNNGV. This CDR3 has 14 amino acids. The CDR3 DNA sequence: TGTGCCAGCACCTCCGGGACTACGAAAAACATTCAGTACTTC. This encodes CASTSGTTKNIQYF.

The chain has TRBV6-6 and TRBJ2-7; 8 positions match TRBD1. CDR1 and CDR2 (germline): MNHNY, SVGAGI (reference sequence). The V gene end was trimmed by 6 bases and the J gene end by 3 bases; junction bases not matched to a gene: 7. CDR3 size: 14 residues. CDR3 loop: CASRPGQDIYEQYF. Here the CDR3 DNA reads TGTGCCAGCAGACCGGGACAGGACATCTACGAGCAGTACTTC.

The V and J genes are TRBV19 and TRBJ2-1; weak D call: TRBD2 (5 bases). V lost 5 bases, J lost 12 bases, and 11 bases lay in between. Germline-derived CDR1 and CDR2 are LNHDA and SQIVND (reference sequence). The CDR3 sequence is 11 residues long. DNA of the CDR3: TGTGCCAGTAGTCCTAATGGGAGGCAGTTCTTC. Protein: CASSPNGRQFF.

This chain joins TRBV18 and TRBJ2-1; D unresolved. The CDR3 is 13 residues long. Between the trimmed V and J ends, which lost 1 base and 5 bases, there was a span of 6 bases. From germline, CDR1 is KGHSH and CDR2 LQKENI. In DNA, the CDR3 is TGTGCCAGCTCACCACGGACGGACAATGAGCAGTTCTTC. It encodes CASSPRTDNEQFF.

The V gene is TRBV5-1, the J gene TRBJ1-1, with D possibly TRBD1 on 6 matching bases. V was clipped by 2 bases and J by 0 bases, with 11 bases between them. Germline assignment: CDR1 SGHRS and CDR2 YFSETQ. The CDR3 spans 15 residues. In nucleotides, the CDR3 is TGCGCCAGCAGCTTCGGTGGGGGCTTGAACACTGAAGCTTTCTTT. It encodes CASSFGGGLNTEAFF. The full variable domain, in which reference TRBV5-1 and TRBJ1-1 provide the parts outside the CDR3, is KAGVTQTPRYLIKTRGQQVTLSCSPISGHRSVSWYQQTPGQGLQFLFEYFSETQRNKGNFPGRFSGRQFSNSRSEMNVSTLELGDSALYLCASSFGGGLNTEAFFGQGTRLTVV.

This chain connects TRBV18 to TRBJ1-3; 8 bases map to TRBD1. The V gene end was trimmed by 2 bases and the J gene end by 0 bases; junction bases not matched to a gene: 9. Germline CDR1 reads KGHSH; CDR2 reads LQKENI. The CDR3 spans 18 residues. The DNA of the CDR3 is TGTGCCAGCTCACCAATCGATCAGGGGGCCTTCTCTGGAAACACCATATATTTT. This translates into CASSPIDQGAFSGNTIYF. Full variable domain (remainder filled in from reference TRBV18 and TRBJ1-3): NAGVMQNPRHLVRRRGQEARLRCSPMKGHSHVYWYRQLPEEGLKFMVYLQKENIIDESGMPKERFSAEFPKEGPSILRIQQVVRGDSAAYFCASSPIDQGAFSGNTIYFGEGSWLTVV.

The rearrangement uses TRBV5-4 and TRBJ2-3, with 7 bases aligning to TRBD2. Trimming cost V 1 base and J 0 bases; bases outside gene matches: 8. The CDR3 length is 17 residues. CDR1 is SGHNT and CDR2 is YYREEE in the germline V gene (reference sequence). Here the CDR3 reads CASSLISGGSSTDTQYF. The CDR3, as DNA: TGTGCCAGCAGCTTGATTTCTGGCGGGAGTAGCACAGATACGCAGTATTTT. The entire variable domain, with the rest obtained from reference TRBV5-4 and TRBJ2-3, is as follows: ETGVTQSPTHLIKTRGQQVTLRCSSQSGHNTVSWYQQALGQGPQFIFQYYREEENGRGNFPPRFSGLQFPNYSSELNVNALELDDSALYLCASSLISGGSSTDTQYFGPGTRLTVL.

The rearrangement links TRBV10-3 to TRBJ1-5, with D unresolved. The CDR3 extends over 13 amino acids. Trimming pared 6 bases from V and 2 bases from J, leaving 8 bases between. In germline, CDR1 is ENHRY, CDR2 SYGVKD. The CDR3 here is CAIRADGNQPQHF. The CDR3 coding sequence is TGTGCCATCAGGGCGGACGGCAATCAGCCCCAGCATTTT.

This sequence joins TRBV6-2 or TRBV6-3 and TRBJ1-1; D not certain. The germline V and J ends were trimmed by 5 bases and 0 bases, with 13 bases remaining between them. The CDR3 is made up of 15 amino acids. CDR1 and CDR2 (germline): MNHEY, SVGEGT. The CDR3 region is CASSGKGWMNTEAFF. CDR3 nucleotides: TGTGCCAGCAGTGGCAAAGGGTGGATGAACACTGAAGCTTTCTTT.